This T cell receptor (beta chain) emerged from a study of T-cell memory formation after mild COVID-19. V was trimmed by 1 base and J by 8 bases, leaving 21 bases between them. The length of the CDR3 is 17 residues. CDR1 MGHRA and CDR2 YSYEKL come from the germline V gene. One entry per CDR3 protein results from TCRdb running MiXCR on the 5' RACE reads. The profile shows roughly 550,000 distinct CDR3 sequences, 20% of them singletons. This chain links TRBV4-1 with TRBJ2-1; D unclear. Sequenced sample: PBMCs or a T cell subset sorted from them (not recorded which). The sequence was obtained from an adult woman who had mild COVID-19 (a few samples of this study predate the infection). Cell type and time point are not known. The CDR3: CASSQGRALGVGDEQFF. CDR3 nucleotide sequence: TGCGCCAGCAGCCAAGGGAGAGCGCTAGGTGTGGGCGATGAGCAGTTCTTC.